What follows is one TCR beta chain and its context. The record originates from a study of blood T cell repertoires in COVID-19. Measured with immunoSEQ multiplex PCR; TCRdb has only the in-frame clones, and not every one. This sample carries approximately 300,000 clones, more than 75% of them seen once, and the ten largest clones take about 9.4%. This CDR3 region has 15 residues. Germline CDR1 MGHDK, CDR2 SYGVNS. Losses at the gene ends were 3 bases for V and 5 bases for J; bases not matched to a gene: 8. Sequenced material: PBMCs or T cells enriched from blood (not recorded which). The clonotype was recovered from a woman aged 18-29 years who had recovered from COVID-19. The chain links TRBV25-1 to TRBJ2-5, with TRBD1 matching 8 bases. CDR3 residues: CASSDWSGGWETQYF. Here the CDR3 DNA reads TGTGCCAGCAGTGATTGGTCAGGGGGCTGGGAGACCCAGTACTTC. The whole variable domain, remainder taken from reference TRBV25-1 and TRBJ2-5, is EADIYQTPRYLVIGTGKKITLECSQTMGHDKMYWYQQDPGMELHLIHYSYGVNSTEKGDLSSESTVSRIRTEHFPLTLESARPSHTSQYLCASSDWSGGWETQYFGPGTRLLVL.